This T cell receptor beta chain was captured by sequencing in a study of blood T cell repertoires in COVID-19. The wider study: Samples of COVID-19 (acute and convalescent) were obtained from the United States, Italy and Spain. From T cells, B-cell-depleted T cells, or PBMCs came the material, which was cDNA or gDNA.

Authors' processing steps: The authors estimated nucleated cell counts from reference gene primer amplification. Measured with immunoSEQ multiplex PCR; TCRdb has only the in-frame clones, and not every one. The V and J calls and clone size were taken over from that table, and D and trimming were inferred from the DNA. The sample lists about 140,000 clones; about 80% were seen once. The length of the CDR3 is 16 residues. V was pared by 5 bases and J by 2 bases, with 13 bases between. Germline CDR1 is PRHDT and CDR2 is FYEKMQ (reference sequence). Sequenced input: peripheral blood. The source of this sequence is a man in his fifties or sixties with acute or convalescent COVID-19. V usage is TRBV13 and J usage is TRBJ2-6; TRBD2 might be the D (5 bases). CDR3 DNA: TGTGCCAGCAGCGGCCAACGGGGAGCTGGGGCCAACGTCCTGACTTTC. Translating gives CASSGQRGAGANVLTF.